The 19 T cell receptor beta chains below all came from one sample that was sequenced in a study of cytomegalovirus exposure and HLA in healthy donors. The PCR ran on 60 Vbeta and 13 Jbeta primers. Using immunoSEQ multiplex PCR, the repertoire was profiled, and TCRdb retains in-frame clones only, with some absent. This sample has under 120,000 clones; roughly 71% occur once, and the top ten carry roughly 11%. The sample taken for sequencing was PBMCs. The origin of the receptors is a man in his forties or fifties in good health and CMV-seropositive.

The rearrangement joins TRBV27 to TRBJ2-7; 10 bases are shared with TRBD1. V gave up 2 bases and J gave up 5 bases; unmatched junction bases: 3. The CDR3 consists of 14 residues. Germline V gene lookup returns CDR1 MNHEY and CDR2 SMNVEV (reference sequence). CDR3 nucleotides: TGTGCCAGCAGTTTAGCGGACAGGGGGAACGAGCAGTACTTC. This codes for CASSLADRGNEQYF.

J is TRBJ2-7 and V is TRBV7-9, with 9 bases aligning to TRBD1. J was trimmed by 0 bases and V by 5 bases; bases with no gene match: 5. CDR1 and CDR2 (germline): SEHNR, FQNEAQ (reference sequence). The CDR3 extends over 15 amino acids. For the CDR3, the DNA is TGTGCCAGCAGCCACGGACAGGGGAGCTCCTACGAGCAGTACGTC. Its translation: CASSHGQGSSYEQYV.

The chain joins TRBV28 to TRBJ1-2; 8 bases are shared with TRBD1. Looked up from germline, CDR1 is MDHEN and CDR2 is SYDVKM. V lost 6 bases to trimming and J lost 5 bases; unmatched junction nucleotides: 5. The CDR3 runs 13 residues. In nucleotides, the CDR3 is TGTGCCAGCAGCTCAGGGGGCGCTTATGGCTACACCTTC. This sequence encodes CASSSGGAYGYTF.

V and J are TRBV19 and TRBJ1-2; D uncertain. Germline-derived CDR1 and CDR2 are LNHDA and SQIVND (reference sequence). The CDR3 is made up of 12 amino acids. With 1 base removed from V and 6 bases from J, the gap between germline ends came to 6 bases. The CDR3 region is CASSIAGHGYTF. The CDR3 DNA sequence: TGTGCCAGTAGTATAGCTGGGCATGGCTACACCTTC.

The chain recombines TRBV30 with TRBJ2-2; TRBD2 matches at 9 bases. The germline CDR1 and CDR2 sequences are GTSNPN and SVGIG (reference sequence). The ends lost 2 bases at V and 4 bases at J; junction bases unmatched: 5. This CDR3 has 15 residues. CDR3 DNA: TGTGCCTGGAGTAGAGCGGGAGGCGGCACCGGGGAGCTGTTTTTT. Translated, it gives CAWSRAGGGTGELFF.

This clone was seen a few times. The chain uses TRBV4-1 and TRBJ2-1, with 7 bases identical to TRBD1. Germline trimming cut 1 base from V and 2 bases from J; bases unmatched to any gene: 8. The CDR3 is made up of 17 amino acids. Germline CDR1 and CDR2: MGHRA and YSYEKL. The CDR3, as DNA: TGCGCCAGCAGCCAAGGTCTTACCGGGACAGCCTACAATGAGCAGTTCTTC. It is translated as CASSQGLTGTAYNEQFF.

This chain uses TRBV29-1 with TRBJ2-7, with 12 bases aligning to TRBD1. The CDR3 consists of 13 residues. Germline V gene sequence: CDR1 SQVTM, CDR2 ANQGSEA. V was clipped by 6 bases and J by 7 bases; unmatched bases: 7. The CDR3 reads CSVTGTGGLEQYF. The CDR3 nucleotides are TGCAGCGTCACCGGGACAGGGGGCCTTGAGCAGTACTTC.

The chain joins TRBV11-2 to TRBJ2-2, with D tentatively TRBD1 (6 bases). Trimming shortened V by 0 bases and J by 1 base, and 6 bases separated the two germline ends. The germline V gene encodes CDR1 SGHAT and CDR2 FQNNGV. The CDR3 sequence is 15 residues long. CDR3 protein: CASSLEGGNTGELFF. The CDR3 bases are TGTGCCAGCAGCTTAGAAGGGGGGAACACCGGGGAGCTGTTTTTT.

In this sample, this clone turned up a few times. The V gene is TRBV7-7, the J gene TRBJ2-6; D gene unclear. The germline CDR1 and CDR2 sequences are SSHAT and FNYEAQ (reference sequence). Trimming stripped 11 bases from V and 2 bases from J, with 10 bases between. CDR3 size: 13 residues. CDR3 DNA sequence: TGTGCCGTGCGGAGCCCTGGGGCCAACGTCCTGACTTTC. Protein product: CAVRSPGANVLTF.

The V gene is TRBV2, the J gene TRBJ2-2; tentative D call: TRBD2 (6 bases). With 8 bases removed from V and 2 bases from J, the gap between germline ends came to 18 bases. The germline V gene encodes CDR1 SNHLY and CDR2 FYNNEI. The CDR3 covers 16 residues. As DNA, the CDR3 is TGTGCCAGCCTCGGGTGGGGGGATGCTAACACCGGGGAGCTGTTTTTT. This sequence encodes CASLGWGDANTGELFF.

The DNA of the CDR3 is TGTGCCAGCGTAACAGGCCCTAGCACAGATACGCAGTATTTT. Its protein is CASVTGPSTDTQYF. The chain carries TRBV6-1 and TRBJ2-3, with D maybe TRBD1 (5 bases). Germline lookup yields CDR1 MNHNS and CDR2 SASEGT. The CDR3 loop spans 14 amino acids. The V and J ends lost 8 bases and 0 bases respectively, with 12 bases between them.

This clone was found a few times. The gene calls are TRBV10-1 and TRBJ1-1; 12 nucleotides line up with TRBD1. Germline trimming cut 4 bases from V and 5 bases from J; bases unmatched to any gene: 11. Germline assignment: CDR1 WNHNN and CDR2 SYGVQD (reference sequence). The CDR3 is 17 amino acids. The CDR3 loop reads CASSGAPGQGAGTEAFF. In DNA, the CDR3 is TGCGCCAGCAGTGGAGCCCCGGGACAGGGGGCAGGGACTGAAGCTTTCTTT.

This clone was found once. The J gene is TRBJ1-1, the V gene TRBV7-9; D gene ambiguous. This CDR3 has 15 amino acids. CDR1 and CDR2 (germline): SEHNR, FQNEAQ (reference sequence). Between the trimmed V and J ends, which lost 1 base and 0 bases, there was a span of 9 bases. The CDR3 is CASSLVRIMNTEAFF. As DNA, the CDR3 is TGTGCCAGCAGCTTAGTCAGGATTATGAACACTGAAGCTTTCTTT.

This clone was seen a few times. This chain joins TRBV5-1 and TRBJ1-4; 9 nucleotides agree with TRBD1. Germline assignment: CDR1 SGHRS and CDR2 YFSETQ. The V segment lost 0 bases and the J segment 0 bases; nucleotides outside the gene matches: 6. The CDR3 is 18 amino acids. CDR3 residues: CASSLVGTGSATNEKLFF. DNA for the CDR3: TGCGCCAGCAGCTTGGTTGGGACAGGGTCGGCAACTAATGAAAAACTGTTTTTT.

This clone was detected many times. V gene TRBV28 combines with J gene TRBJ1-3; D is unresolved. With 7 bases removed from V and 0 bases from J, the gap between germline ends came to 13 bases. The V gene's germline CDR1 is MDHEN and CDR2 SYDVKM. CDR3 length equals 15 residues. CDR3 in DNA: TGTGCCAGCACCCTAACAGCTTCCTCTGGAAACACCATATATTTT. This encodes CASTLTASSGNTIYF.

This sequence joins TRBV19 and TRBJ1-1, with 9 nucleotides matching TRBD1. The CDR3 has 16 residues. Trimming at V came to 5 bases and at J to 3 bases, leaving 10 bases not matched to a gene. Germline V gene sequence: CDR1 LNHDA, CDR2 SQIVND (reference sequence). The CDR3 DNA follows: TGTGCCAGTAGTGCCCAACAGGGGGCGAGGGACACTGAAGCTTTCTTT. Its translation: CASSAQQGARDTEAFF.

V is TRBV6-1 and J is TRBJ2-7, with a possible D match to TRBD1 (5 bases). CDR1 is MNHNS, CDR2 SASEGT, per germline. Trimming removed 5 bases from V and 4 bases from J, with 12 bases in between. This CDR3 region has 13 residues. CDR3 protein: CASSLGERYEQYV. As DNA, the CDR3 is TGTGCCAGCAGTTTAGGGGAAAGGTACGAGCAGTACGTC.

This chain links TRBV5-6 with TRBJ2-2, with 10 bases fitting TRBD2. V was pared by 3 bases and J by 0 bases, with 8 bases of the junction left unmatched. The CDR3 loop spans 18 amino acids. The germline V gene encodes CDR1 SGHDT and CDR2 YYEEEE. CDR3 coding DNA: TGTGCCAGCAGCTGGGGGGGGACTAGCGATCCGAACACCGGGGAGCTGTTTTTT. Translation: CASSWGGTSDPNTGELFF.

V is TRBV25-1 and J is TRBJ2-7; 7 nucleotides line up with TRBD2. V lost 8 bases, J lost 7 bases, and 2 bases stayed unmatched. The CDR3 runs 10 residues. CDR1 and CDR2 from the germline V gene are MGHDK and SYGVNS. The CDR3 sequence: CASLADEQYF. The CDR3 region has the DNA TGTGCCAGCCTAGCGGATGAGCAGTACTTC.